These T cell receptor beta chains were read from a single sample in a study of OX40 agonist ivuxolimab in advanced cancers. Libraries were prepared by immunoSEQ multiplex PCR; TCRdb keeps only in-frame clonotypes and omits some of them. There are about 58,000 clones in the sample; about 89% occur only once, and about 0.82% lies in the top ten. This material consisted of CD4+ or CD8+ T cells sorted from blood, taken in a trial of the OX40 agonist ivuxolimab. These receptors were obtained from an adult with an advanced solid tumor such as melanoma, head and neck, liver or kidney cancer. Both conserved end residues are part of each CDR3. Each record gives: D gene, J gene, clone size, V gene, CDR3 protein, CDR3 DNA. D genes are given only for firm matches. The listing skips clone size in some rows; elsewhere it reads once, few, many or a size class.

D gene: -
J gene: TRBJ1-4
clone size: -
V gene: TRBV5-3
CDR3 protein: CARRGETTNEKLFF
CDR3 DNA: TGTGCCAGAAGGGGGGAAACGACTAATGAAAAACTGTTTTTT

D gene: -
J gene: TRBJ1-2
clone size: -
V gene: TRBV15
CDR3 protein: CATSRDPRPGYGYTF
CDR3 DNA: TGTGCCACCAGCAGAGATCCACGACCGGGGTATGGCTACACCTTC

D gene: -
J gene: TRBJ2-7
clone size: few
V gene: TRBV2
CDR3 protein: CASSLRGLQGRSSYEQYF
CDR3 DNA: TGTGCCAGCAGTTTAAGAGGATTACAGGGTCGGAGCTCCTACGAGCAGTACTTC

D gene: TRBD1
J gene: TRBJ2-2
clone size: -
V gene: TRBV10-3
CDR3 protein: CAIPGRRGQGPMGTGELFF
CDR3 DNA: TGTGCCATCCCAGGCCGGCGGGGACAGGGACCTATGGGAACCGGGGAGCTGTTTTTT

D gene: -
J gene: TRBJ1-3
clone size: few
V gene: TRBV4-1
CDR3 protein: CASSQAALGRTGNTIYF
CDR3 DNA: TGCGCCAGCAGCCAAGCCGCTCTCGGCCGAACAGGAAACACCATATATTTT

D gene: -
J gene: TRBJ1-4
clone size: few
V gene: TRBV7-9
CDR3 protein: CASSSSGDNEKLFF
CDR3 DNA: TGTGCCAGCAGCTCTTCTGGAGATAATGAAAAACTGTTTTTT

D gene: -
J gene: TRBJ1-2
clone size: -
V gene: TRBV6-5
CDR3 protein: CASSYSRTVYGYTF
CDR3 DNA: TGTGCCAGCAGTTACTCGCGGACCGTGTATGGCTACACCTTC

D gene: TRBD1
J gene: TRBJ1-1
clone size: -
V gene: TRBV5-5
CDR3 protein: CASSKSGTANTEAFF
CDR3 DNA: TGTGCCAGCAGCAAATCCGGGACAGCGAACACTGAAGCTTTCTTT

D gene: -
J gene: TRBJ2-5
clone size: -
V gene: TRBV18
CDR3 protein: CASSPQETQYF
CDR3 DNA: TGTGCCAGCTCACCTCAAGAGACCCAGTACTTC

D gene: -
J gene: TRBJ2-3
clone size: -
V gene: TRBV5-8
CDR3 protein: CASSLDLRTDTQYF
CDR3 DNA: TGTGCCAGCAGCTTGGATCTTCGCACAGATACGCAGTATTTT

D gene: -
J gene: TRBJ1-5
clone size: -
V gene: TRBV19
CDR3 protein: CASSIGRQGSQPQHF
CDR3 DNA: TGTGCCAGTAGTATAGGACGTCAGGGAAGTCAGCCCCAGCATTTT

D gene: -
J gene: TRBJ2-7
clone size: -
V gene: TRBV5-5
CDR3 protein: CASSSELQGYEQYF
CDR3 DNA: TGTGCCAGCAGCTCGGAGTTACAGGGATACGAGCAGTACTTC

D gene: -
J gene: TRBJ2-5
clone size: -
V gene: TRBV20-1
CDR3 protein: CSADGQETQYF
CDR3 DNA: TGCAGTGCTGATGGTCAAGAGACCCAGTACTTC

D gene: TRBD1
J gene: TRBJ1-2
clone size: -
V gene: TRBV6-1
CDR3 protein: CASSPDRHPRGYTF
CDR3 DNA: TGTGCCAGCAGCCCGGACAGGCACCCGCGTGGCTACACCTTC

D gene: -
J gene: TRBJ1-1
clone size: -
V gene: TRBV12-5
CDR3 protein: CASGSSLPPPRAFF
CDR3 DNA: TGTGCTAGTGGTTCTTCCCTTCCCCCCCCCAGGGCTTTCTTT

D gene: TRBD2
J gene: TRBJ2-3
clone size: -
V gene: TRBV13
CDR3 protein: CASSLGSTSGRDTQYF
CDR3 DNA: TGTGCCAGCAGCTTAGGCTCGACTAGCGGGAGGGATACGCAGTATTTT

D gene: TRBD2
J gene: TRBJ2-5
clone size: -
V gene: TRBV5-1
CDR3 protein: CASSELAGGSPRETQYF
CDR3 DNA: TGCGCCAGCAGCGAGTTAGCGGGGGGGTCCCCCCGAGAGACCCAGTACTTC

D gene: -
J gene: TRBJ2-7
clone size: once
V gene: TRBV29-1
CDR3 protein: CSVVLRTRTRGEQYF
CDR3 DNA: TGCAGCGTTGTTCTCCGCACGCGGACGCGAGGCGAGCAGTACTTC

D gene: -
J gene: TRBJ2-5
clone size: -
V gene: TRBV15
CDR3 protein: CATSIQVQETQYF
CDR3 DNA: TGTGCCACCAGCATTCAGGTTCAAGAGACCCAGTACTTC

D gene: -
J gene: TRBJ1-2
clone size: -
V gene: TRBV5-4
CDR3 protein: CASSPDFYGYTF
CDR3 DNA: TGTGCCAGCAGCCCTGACTTCTATGGCTACACCTTC

D gene: -
J gene: TRBJ1-1
clone size: -
V gene: TRBV2
CDR3 protein: CASSVRWTTNTEAFF
CDR3 DNA: TGTGCCAGCAGTGTCCGGTGGACGACGAACACTGAAGCTTTCTTT

D gene: -
J gene: TRBJ2-5
clone size: -
V gene: TRBV5-4
CDR3 protein: CASGGAQETQYF
CDR3 DNA: TGTGCCAGCGGCGGGGCCCAAGAGACCCAGTACTTC

D gene: -
J gene: TRBJ1-1
clone size: -
V gene: TRBV30
CDR3 protein: CAWSRVNTEAFF
CDR3 DNA: TGTGCCTGGAGTAGAGTAAACACTGAAGCTTTCTTT

D gene: TRBD2
J gene: TRBJ2-2
clone size: -
V gene: TRBV19
CDR3 protein: CASSIMVAGRTGELFF
CDR3 DNA: TGTGCCAGTAGTATAATGGTAGCGGGGAGAACCGGGGAGCTGTTTTTT

D gene: -
J gene: TRBJ1-1
clone size: -
V gene: TRBV19
CDR3 protein: CASKGLMNTEAFF
CDR3 DNA: TGTGCCAGTAAGGGCCTGATGAACACTGAAGCTTTCTTT

D gene: TRBD2
J gene: TRBJ2-4
clone size: -
V gene: TRBV19
CDR3 protein: CASSMGVGGNIQYF
CDR3 DNA: TGTGCCAGTAGTATGGGCGTCGGGGGGAACATTCAGTACTTC

D gene: -
J gene: TRBJ1-2
clone size: -
V gene: TRBV7-9
CDR3 protein: CASSLGTRSYTF
CDR3 DNA: TGTGCCAGCAGCTTAGGGACAAGGTCATACACCTTC

D gene: TRBD2
J gene: TRBJ2-1
clone size: -
V gene: TRBV11-3
CDR3 protein: CASSSEGRGVRGEQFF
CDR3 DNA: TGTGCCAGCAGCTCGGAAGGGAGGGGAGTACGCGGTGAGCAGTTCTTC

D gene: -
J gene: TRBJ2-7
clone size: once
V gene: TRBV5-1
CDR3 protein: CASSLESYEQYF
CDR3 DNA: TGCGCCAGCAGCTTGGAATCCTACGAGCAGTACTTC

D gene: -
J gene: TRBJ1-2
clone size: -
V gene: TRBV5-4
CDR3 protein: CASSLEWDGYGYTF
CDR3 DNA: TGTGCCAGCAGCTTGGAGTGGGACGGCTATGGCTACACCTTC

D gene: TRBD1
J gene: TRBJ1-1
clone size: -
V gene: TRBV6-1
CDR3 protein: CASSLGGDRNTEAFF
CDR3 DNA: TGTGCCAGCAGTCTAGGGGGGGACAGGAACACTGAAGCTTTCTTT

D gene: TRBD2
J gene: TRBJ2-1
clone size: -
V gene: TRBV4-1
CDR3 protein: CASSPPGTGGNEQFF
CDR3 DNA: TGCGCCAGCAGCCCCCCCGGGACGGGAGGAAATGAGCAGTTCTTC

D gene: -
J gene: TRBJ1-2
clone size: -
V gene: TRBV7-2
CDR3 protein: CASTPVGYGYTF
CDR3 DNA: TGTGCCAGCACCCCGGTCGGCTATGGCTACACCTTT

D gene: -
J gene: TRBJ2-7
clone size: -
V gene: TRBV7-8
CDR3 protein: CASSLRRKDEQYF
CDR3 DNA: TGTGCCAGCAGCTTAAGACGAAAGGACGAGCAGTACTTC

D gene: -
J gene: TRBJ2-7
clone size: -
V gene: TRBV5-1
CDR3 protein: CASSRTETPTYEQYF
CDR3 DNA: TGCGCCAGCAGCCGGACCGAGACACCAACCTACGAGCAGTACTTC

D gene: -
J gene: TRBJ2-3
clone size: once
V gene: TRBV18
CDR3 protein: CASTTSRDDTQYF
CDR3 DNA: TGTGCCAGCACGACCTCGAGGGACGATACGCAGTATTTT

D gene: TRBD1
J gene: TRBJ2-5
clone size: -
V gene: TRBV29-1
CDR3 protein: CSVAGDRGYQETQYF
CDR3 DNA: TGCAGCGTTGCAGGGGACAGGGGTTACCAAGAGACCCAGTACTTC